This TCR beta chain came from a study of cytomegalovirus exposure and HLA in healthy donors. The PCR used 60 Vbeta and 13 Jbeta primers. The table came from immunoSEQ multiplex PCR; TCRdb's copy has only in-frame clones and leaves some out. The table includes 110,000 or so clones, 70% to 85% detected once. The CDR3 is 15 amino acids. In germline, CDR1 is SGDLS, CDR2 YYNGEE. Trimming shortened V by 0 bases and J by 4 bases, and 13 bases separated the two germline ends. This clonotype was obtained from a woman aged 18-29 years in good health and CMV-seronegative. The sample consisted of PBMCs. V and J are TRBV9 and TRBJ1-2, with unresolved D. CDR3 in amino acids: CASSVGQWLSYGYTF. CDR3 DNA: TGTGCCAGCAGCGTAGGTCAGTGGCTCAGCTATGGCTACACCTTC.